This passage covers 13 T cell receptor beta chains from one sample sequenced in a study of T cell responses to AZD1222 COVID-19 vaccine. Data came from immunoSEQ multiplex PCR; TCRdb stores just in-frame clones and leaves some out. This table holds around 120,000 clones, roughly 91% found once. The sequences come from peripheral blood, collected 28 days after the second AZD1222 dose. These receptors all come from an adult who received the AZD1222 COVID-19 vaccine.

The rearrangement links TRBV9 to TRBJ2-5, with D possibly matching TRBD2 (6 bases). The V and J ends lost 4 bases and 1 base respectively, with 14 bases between them. This CDR3 contains 15 residues. Germline CDR1 is SGDLS and CDR2 is YYNGEE. The CDR3, as DNA: TGTGCCAGCAGCCCTTTGGCGGGATCCCAAGAGACCCAGTACTTC. This translates into CASSPLAGSQETQYF.

The chain couples TRBV9 to TRBJ2-5; D is ambiguous. Germline CDR1 and CDR2: SGDLS and YYNGEE. V dropped 0 bases and J dropped 5 bases, with 17 bases sitting between them. The CDR3 is 16 amino acids. CDR3 loop: CASSVGEVVTGETQYF. The CDR3 bases are TGTGCCAGCAGCGTAGGGGAAGTGGTGACTGGGGAGACCCAGTACTTC.

The rearrangement links TRBV6-1 to TRBJ2-7; unclear D gene. V lost 1 base and J 0 bases, leaving 13 bases between the germline ends. Germline V gene lookup returns CDR1 MNHNS and CDR2 SASEGT. The CDR3 runs 16 residues. The CDR3 reads CASSEDPRLSSYEQYF. CDR3 DNA sequence: TGTGCCAGCAGTGAAGACCCCCGTTTGAGCTCCTACGAGCAGTACTTC.

The chain links TRBV10-2 to TRBJ2-5, with 7 bases aligning to TRBD1. V shed 7 bases, J shed 3 bases, and the junction held 2 bases outside the gene matches. This CDR3 has 12 amino acids. Germline V CDR1 and CDR2: WSHSY, SAAADI. As DNA, the CDR3 is TGCGCCAGCATGGGGACAGAAGAGACCCAGTACTTC. As protein: CASMGTEETQYF.

The J gene is TRBJ2-6, the V gene TRBV29-1, with D maybe TRBD2 (6 bases). V lost 1 base and J lost 3, with 7 bases in between. The CDR3 contains 14 residues. The germline CDR1 and CDR2 sequences are SQVTM and ANQGSEA. The CDR3 nucleotides read TGCAGCGTTGAAGGGGGACTTGGGGCCAACGTCCTGACTTTC. Translating gives CSVEGGLGANVLTF.

The chain uses TRBV4-1 and TRBJ1-1, with 11 bases matching TRBD1. Trimming took 4 bases from V and 2 from J; bases not matched to a gene: 6. The length of the CDR3 is 16 residues. Per germline, CDR1 MGHRA and CDR2 YSYEKL. CDR3 nucleotide sequence: TGCGCCAGCAGCCCCCCGGGGACAGGGGGAAACACTGAAGCTTTCTTT. It is translated as CASSPPGTGGNTEAFF.

CDR3: CASSGGAYNSPLHF. The CDR3 DNA reads TGTGCCAGCAGCGGAGGGGCCTATAATTCACCCCTCCACTTT. The chain links TRBV5-4 to TRBJ1-6; D may be TRBD1 (5 bases). Germline CDR1 SGHNT, CDR2 YYREEE (reference sequence). V shed 4 bases and J shed 2 bases, with 7 bases lying between them. This CDR3 is 14 amino acids long.

The chain combines TRBV3-1 (or the pseudogene TRBV3-2) with TRBJ1-4, with a weak D call TRBD1 (5 bases). The length of the CDR3 is 13 residues. Trimming removed 1 base at V and 13 bases at J, with 13 bases between. The V gene's germline CDR1 is LGHDT and CDR2 YNNKEL (reference sequence). CDR3: CASSQVLRGRLFF. CDR3 in DNA: TGTGCCAGCAGCCAAGTTTTGAGGGGTAGACTGTTTTTT.

The chain couples TRBV12-3 or TRBV12-4 to TRBJ1-2; D may be TRBD1 (6 bases). V was cut by 6 bases and J by 4 bases, with 12 bases left in between. This CDR3 is built from 13 residues. CDR3: CASSPDSGYGYTF. The CDR3, as DNA: TGTGCCAGCAGCCCGGACAGTGGCTATGGCTACACCTTC.

CDR3 in amino acids: CASRGTGGSYGYTF. CDR3 bases: TGTGCCAGCAGAGGGACAGGCGGAAGCTATGGCTACACCTTC. The V and J genes are TRBV27 and TRBJ1-2, with 8 bases fitting TRBD1. Germline CDR1 reads MNHEY; CDR2 reads SMNVEV (reference sequence). The CDR3 has 14 amino acids. Trimming took 6 bases from V and 4 from J; bases not matched to a gene: 7.

This clone is a singleton in its sample. The chain links TRBV6-5 to TRBJ2-2, with no clear D. This CDR3 is built from 15 residues. Germline-derived CDR1 and CDR2 are MNHEY and SVGAGI. V lost 6 bases, J lost 6 bases, and 17 bases lay in between. CDR3 loop: CASRYPSGLAGELFF. The CDR3 DNA follows: TGTGCCAGCAGGTACCCGTCAGGTTTGGCCGGGGAGCTGTTTTTT.

This rearrangement joins TRBV4-3 to TRBJ2-1; 11 bases agree with TRBD2. Trimming cost V 0 bases and J 9 bases; bases outside gene matches: 10. CDR1 is LGHNA and CDR2 is YSLEER in the germline V gene. This CDR3 has 17 residues. The CDR3 bases are TGCGCCAGCAGCCAAGAAACTAGCGGGAGCGCCAAGGGTGAGCAGTTCTTC. It is translated as CASSQETSGSAKGEQFF.

This clone turned up a few times. The V gene is TRBV4-2, the J gene TRBJ2-1, with TRBD2 as a possible D gene (6 bases). CDR3 size: 15 residues. Germline V gene lookup returns CDR1 LGHNA and CDR2 YNFKEQ. V shed 4 bases and J shed 6 bases, with 16 bases lying between them. The CDR3 nucleotides read TGTGCCAGCAGCCGCGGACTAATCCGCGCCAATGAGCAGTTCTTC. It codes for CASSRGLIRANEQFF.